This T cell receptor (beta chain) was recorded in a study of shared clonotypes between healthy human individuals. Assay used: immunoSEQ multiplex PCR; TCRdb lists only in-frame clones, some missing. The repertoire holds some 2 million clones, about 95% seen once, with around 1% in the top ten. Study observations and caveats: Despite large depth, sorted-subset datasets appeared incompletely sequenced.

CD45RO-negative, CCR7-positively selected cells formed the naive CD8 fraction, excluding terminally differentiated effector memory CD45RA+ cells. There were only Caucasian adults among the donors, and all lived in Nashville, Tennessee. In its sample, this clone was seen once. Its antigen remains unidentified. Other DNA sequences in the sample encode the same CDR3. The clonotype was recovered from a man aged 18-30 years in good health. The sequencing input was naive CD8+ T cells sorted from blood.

In DNA form, the CDR3 reads TGTGCCAGCAGCTTGCGACAGGCCTACGAGCAGTACTTC. This encodes CASSLRQAYEQYF. The rearrangement links TRBV5-6 to TRBJ2-7; a weak D match, TRBD1 (6 bases). The length of the CDR3 is 13 residues. The ends were cut back, 1 base at V and 2 bases at J, with 7 bases in the middle. The germline gives CDR1 SGHDT, CDR2 YYEEEE.